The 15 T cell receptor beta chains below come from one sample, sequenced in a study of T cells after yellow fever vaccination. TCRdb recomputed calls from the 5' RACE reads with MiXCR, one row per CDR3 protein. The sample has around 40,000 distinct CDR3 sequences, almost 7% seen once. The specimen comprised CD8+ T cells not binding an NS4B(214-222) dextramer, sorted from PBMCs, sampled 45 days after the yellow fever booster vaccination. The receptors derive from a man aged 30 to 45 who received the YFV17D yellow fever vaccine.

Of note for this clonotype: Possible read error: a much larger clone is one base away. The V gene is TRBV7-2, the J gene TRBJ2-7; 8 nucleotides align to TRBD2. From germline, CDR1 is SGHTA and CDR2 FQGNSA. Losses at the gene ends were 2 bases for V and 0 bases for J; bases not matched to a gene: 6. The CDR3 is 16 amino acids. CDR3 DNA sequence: TGTGCCAGCAGCTTAATGACTAGCGCTAGCTCCTACGAGCAGTACTTC. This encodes CASSLMTSASSYEQYF. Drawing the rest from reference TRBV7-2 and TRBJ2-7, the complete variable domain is GAGVSQSPSNKVTEKGKDVELRCDPISGHTALYWYRQSLGQGLEFLIYFQGNSAPDKSGLPSDRFSAERTGGSVSTLTIQRTQQEDSAVYLCASSLMTSASSYEQYFGPGTRLTVT.

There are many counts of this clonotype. The CDR3 coding sequence is TGTGCCAGCAGTTCAGGCCTTCCCACTGAGCAGTTCTTC. Translation gives CASSSGLPTEQFF. V is TRBV27 and J is TRBJ2-1; D is uncertain. Germline V CDR1 and CDR2: MNHEY, SMNVEV (reference sequence). The CDR3 covers 13 residues. V gave up 4 bases and J gave up 9 bases, with 13 bases separating them.

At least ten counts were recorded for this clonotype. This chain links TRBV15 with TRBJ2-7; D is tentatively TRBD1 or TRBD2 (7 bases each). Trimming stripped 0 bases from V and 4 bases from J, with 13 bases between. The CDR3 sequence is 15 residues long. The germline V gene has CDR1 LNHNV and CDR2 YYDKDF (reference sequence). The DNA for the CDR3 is TGTGCCACCAGCAGAGATCGGCAGGGGGGGTACGAGCAGTACTTC. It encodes CATSRDRQGGYEQYF.

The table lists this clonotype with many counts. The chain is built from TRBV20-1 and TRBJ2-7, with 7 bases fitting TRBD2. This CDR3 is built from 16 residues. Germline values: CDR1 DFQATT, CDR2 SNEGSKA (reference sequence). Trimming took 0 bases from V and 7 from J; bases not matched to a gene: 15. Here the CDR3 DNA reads TGCAGTGCTAGAGATGTACGCGGGACTGAGGGAGGGGAGCAGTACTTC. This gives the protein CSARDVRGTEGGEQYF.

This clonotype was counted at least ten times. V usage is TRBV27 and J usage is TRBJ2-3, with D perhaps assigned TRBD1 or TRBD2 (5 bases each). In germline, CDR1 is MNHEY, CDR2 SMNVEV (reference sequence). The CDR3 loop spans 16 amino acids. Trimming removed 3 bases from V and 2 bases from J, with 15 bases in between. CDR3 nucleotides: TGTGCCAGCAGTTTTAACCCGGGACCCCCCACAGATACGCAGTATTTT. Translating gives CASSFNPGPPTDTQYF.

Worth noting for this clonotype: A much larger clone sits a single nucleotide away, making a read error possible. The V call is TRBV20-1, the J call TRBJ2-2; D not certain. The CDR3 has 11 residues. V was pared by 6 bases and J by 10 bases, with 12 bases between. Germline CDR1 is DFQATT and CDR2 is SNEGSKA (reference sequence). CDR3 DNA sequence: TGCAGTGCACTCGGGTCCGTGGAGCTGTTTTTT. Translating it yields CSALGSVELFF.

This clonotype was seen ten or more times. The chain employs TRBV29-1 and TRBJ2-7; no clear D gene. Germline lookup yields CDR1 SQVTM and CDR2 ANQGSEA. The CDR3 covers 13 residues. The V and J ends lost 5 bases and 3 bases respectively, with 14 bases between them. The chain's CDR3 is CSVQATNHYEQYF. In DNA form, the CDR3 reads TGCAGCGTTCAAGCGACCAACCACTACGAGCAGTACTTC.

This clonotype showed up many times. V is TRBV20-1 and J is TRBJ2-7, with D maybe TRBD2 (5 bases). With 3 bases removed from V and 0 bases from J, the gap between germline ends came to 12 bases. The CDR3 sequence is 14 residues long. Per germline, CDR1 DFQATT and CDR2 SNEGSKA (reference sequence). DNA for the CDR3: TGCAGTGCTAGTATCGGGATTCTCTCCTACGAGCAGTACTTC. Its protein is CSASIGILSYEQYF.

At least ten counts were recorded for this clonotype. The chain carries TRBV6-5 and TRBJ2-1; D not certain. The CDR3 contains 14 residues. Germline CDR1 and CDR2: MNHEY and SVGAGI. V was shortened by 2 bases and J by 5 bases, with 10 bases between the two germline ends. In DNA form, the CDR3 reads TGTGCCAGCAGTTACCTCTATTCGGACAATGAGCAGTTCTTC. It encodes CASSYLYSDNEQFF.

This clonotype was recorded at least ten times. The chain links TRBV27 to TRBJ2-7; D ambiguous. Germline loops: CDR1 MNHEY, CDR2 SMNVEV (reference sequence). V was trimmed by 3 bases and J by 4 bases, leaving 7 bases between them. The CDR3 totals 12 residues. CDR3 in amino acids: CASSLSGYEQYF. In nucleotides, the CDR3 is TGTGCCAGCAGTTTGTCAGGTTACGAGCAGTACTTC.

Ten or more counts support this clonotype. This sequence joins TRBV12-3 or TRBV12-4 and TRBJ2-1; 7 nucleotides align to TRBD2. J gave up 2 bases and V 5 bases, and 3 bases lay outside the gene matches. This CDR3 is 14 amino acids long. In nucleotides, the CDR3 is TGTGCCAGCAGTATGGGACTACCCTACAATGAGCAGTTCTTC. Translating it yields CASSMGLPYNEQFF.

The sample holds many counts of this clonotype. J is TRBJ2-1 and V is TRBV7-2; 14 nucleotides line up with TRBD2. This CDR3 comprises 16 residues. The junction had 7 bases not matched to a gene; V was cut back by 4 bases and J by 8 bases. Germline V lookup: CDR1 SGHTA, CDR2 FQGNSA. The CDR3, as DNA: TGTGCCAGCAGCTCCCTGACTAGCGGGAGGGCTTATGAGCAGTTCTTC. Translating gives CASSSLTSGRAYEQFF.

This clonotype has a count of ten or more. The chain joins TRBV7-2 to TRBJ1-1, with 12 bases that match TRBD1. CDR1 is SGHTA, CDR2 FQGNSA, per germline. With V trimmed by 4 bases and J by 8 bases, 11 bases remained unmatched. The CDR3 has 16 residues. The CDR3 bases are TGTGCCAGCAGCTCCCCCGGGACAGGGGGCCCGGACGAAGCTTTCTTT. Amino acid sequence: CASSSPGTGGPDEAFF.

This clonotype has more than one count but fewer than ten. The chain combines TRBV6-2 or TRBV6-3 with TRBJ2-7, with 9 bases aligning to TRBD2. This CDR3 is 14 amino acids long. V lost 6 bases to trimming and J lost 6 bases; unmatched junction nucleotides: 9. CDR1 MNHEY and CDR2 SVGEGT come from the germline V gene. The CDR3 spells CASSLSGSSSEQYF. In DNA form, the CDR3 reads TGTGCCAGCAGCCTTAGCGGGAGTAGCTCCGAGCAGTACTTC.

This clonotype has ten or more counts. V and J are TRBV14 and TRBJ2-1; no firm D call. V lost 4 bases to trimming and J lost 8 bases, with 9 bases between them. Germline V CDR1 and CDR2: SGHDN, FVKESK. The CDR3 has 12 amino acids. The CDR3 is CASSLPRDEQFF. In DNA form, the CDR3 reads TGTGCCAGCAGCCTTCCCCGGGATGAGCAGTTCTTC.